The 32 T cell receptor beta chains presented below share a single source sample, sequenced in a study of blood T cell repertoires in COVID-19. Method: immunoSEQ multiplex PCR; TCRdb's copy keeps in-frame clones and lacks some. The sample has 390,000 or so clones, over 75% seen once. Sequencing was performed on peripheral blood. The receptors stem from a woman in her thirties with COVID-19, enrolled during active disease.

V gene TRBV6-5 combines with J gene TRBJ2-2; 9 positions agree with TRBD1. Germline values: CDR1 MNHEY, CDR2 SVGAGI. The CDR3 runs to 15 residues. V was pared by 7 bases and J by 7 bases, with 10 bases of the junction left unmatched. CDR3 loop: CASTYSGTGIGELFF. The CDR3 nucleotides are TGTGCCAGCACCTATTCCGGGACAGGGATCGGGGAGCTGTTTTTT.

CDR3: CASSQGLAVTDTQYF. Written as DNA, the CDR3 is TGCGCCAGCAGCCAAGGACTAGCGGTGACAGATACGCAGTATTTT. The chain couples TRBV4-3 to TRBJ2-3; 9 bases line up with TRBD2. CDR1 and CDR2 from the germline V gene are LGHNA and YSLEER. This CDR3 is built from 15 residues. Unmatched junction bases numbered 2, after V lost 1 base and J lost 3 bases.

The rearrangement links TRBV10-3 to TRBJ1-1, with 7 bases lining up with TRBD1. V lost 8 bases to trimming and J lost 1 base; unmatched junction nucleotides: 4. In germline, CDR1 is ENHRY, CDR2 SYGVKD. The CDR3 consists of 13 residues. Here the CDR3 DNA reads TGTGCCATCCGGGGGACAGAGAACACTGAAGCTTTCTTT. Its protein is CAIRGTENTEAFF.

The chain is built from TRBV10-3 and TRBJ2-1, with D perhaps matching TRBD2 (5 bases). The CDR3 is made up of 13 amino acids. V was cut by 5 bases and J by 5 bases, with 10 bases left in between. Germline V gene lookup returns CDR1 ENHRY and CDR2 SYGVKD. CDR3 residues: CAISSGIHNEQFF. In nucleotides, the CDR3 is TGTGCCATCAGTTCCGGGATCCACAATGAGCAGTTCTTC.

The CDR3 reads CASSPGQGAGYEQYF. The CDR3 nucleotides read TGCGCCAGCAGCCCTGGACAGGGGGCTGGCTACGAGCAGTACTTC. This chain uses TRBV4-1 with TRBJ2-7; 11 nucleotides agree with TRBD1. Per germline, CDR1 MGHRA and CDR2 YSYEKL. V shed 4 bases, J shed 3 bases, and the junction held 5 bases outside the gene matches. The CDR3 has 15 amino acids.

The chain joins TRBV15 to TRBJ2-3; 10 bases are shared with TRBD2. Germline V gives CDR1 LNHNV, CDR2 YYDKDF (reference sequence). After removal of 2 bases from V and 4 bases from J, the junction contained 0 bases not matched to a gene. The CDR3 loop spans 14 amino acids. The CDR3 sequence: CATSRLAGADTQYF. The CDR3 bases are TGTGCCACCAGCAGACTAGCGGGAGCAGATACGCAGTATTTT.

The chain carries TRBV27 and TRBJ2-1, with 7 nucleotides matching TRBD2. V trimming: 5 bases; J trimming: 2 bases; junction bases outside the gene matches: 6. Looked up from germline, CDR1 is MNHEY and CDR2 is SMNVEV (reference sequence). The CDR3 spans 15 residues. The CDR3 DNA reads TGTGCCAGCAGTCCCGAGCGGGGACCCTACAATGAGCAGTTCTTC. This gives the protein CASSPERGPYNEQFF.

This chain joins TRBV7-6 and TRBJ1-1, with D perhaps TRBD1 (6 bases). The V and J ends lost 0 bases and 0 bases respectively, with 17 bases between them. The CDR3 consists of 18 residues. The germline CDR1 and CDR2 sequences are SGHVS and FNYEAQ. CDR3 sequence: CASSLAPRDTHMNTEAFF. In nucleotides, the CDR3 is TGTGCCAGCAGCTTAGCGCCCAGGGACACTCATATGAACACTGAAGCTTTCTTT.

The J gene is TRBJ1-2, the V gene TRBV4-1; 8 bases line up with TRBD1. Germline V gives CDR1 MGHRA, CDR2 YSYEKL. V lost 3 bases to trimming and J lost 6 bases; unmatched junction nucleotides: 12. The CDR3 sequence is 16 residues long. CDR3 sequence (DNA): TGCGCCAGCAGCCAGCCTACCCCGGACAGGGACGATGGCTACACCTTC. Protein sequence: CASSQPTPDRDDGYTF.

The V gene is TRBV5-1, the J gene TRBJ2-2; tentatively, D is TRBD1 (6 bases). In germline, CDR1 is SGHRS, CDR2 YFSETQ. CDR3 length: 17 residues. Trimming pared 4 bases from V and 5 bases from J, leaving 21 bases between. CDR3 DNA: TGCGCCAGCAGCCTGTGGTGGGCAGGGGCAGGGACCGGGGAGCTGTTTTTT. Translating it yields CASSLWWAGAGTGELFF.

This clone has a handful of counts. V is TRBV28 and J is TRBJ1-3; 8 bases agree with TRBD1. Germline lookup yields CDR1 MDHEN and CDR2 SYDVKM. The V gene end was trimmed by 5 bases and the J gene end by 4 bases; junction bases not matched to a gene: 7. The CDR3 consists of 15 residues. This CDR3 reads CASSHRGMAGNTIYF. In DNA, the CDR3 is TGTGCCAGCAGTCACAGGGGGATGGCAGGAAACACCATATATTTT.

The J gene is TRBJ2-7, the V gene TRBV6-5, with 7 bases lining up with TRBD1. With V trimmed by 0 bases and J by 6 bases, 5 bases remained unmatched. Germline CDR1 MNHEY, CDR2 SVGAGI. The CDR3 is 14 amino acids. CDR3 DNA: TGTGCCAGCAGTTACTCGCGAGGGGGCGGCGAGCAGTACTTC. This encodes CASSYSRGGGEQYF.

This chain uses TRBV5-1 with TRBJ2-7; 8 bases match TRBD2. This CDR3 is 13 amino acids long. V lost 4 bases, J lost 5 bases, and 5 bases stayed unmatched. Germline V lookup: CDR1 SGHRS, CDR2 YFSETQ. The CDR3 sequence is CASSLDGGDEQYF. CDR3 coding DNA: TGCGCCAGCAGCCTCGACGGGGGGGACGAGCAGTACTTC.

The chain is built from TRBV27 and TRBJ2-5, with 8 bases aligning to TRBD2. The CDR3 covers 14 residues. Germline V lookup: CDR1 MNHEY, CDR2 SMNVEV (reference sequence). The V segment lost 5 bases and the J segment 6 bases; nucleotides outside the gene matches: 8. The CDR3 protein is CASSRAGDVKTQYF. The CDR3 bases are TGTGCCAGCAGTCGAGCGGGAGATGTAAAGACCCAGTACTTC.

The gene calls are TRBV19 and TRBJ2-3; D remains ambiguous. CDR1 and CDR2 from the germline V gene are LNHDA and SQIVND (reference sequence). This CDR3 region has 14 residues. Trimming removed 6 bases at V and 0 bases at J, with 10 bases between. The chain's CDR3 is CASRVAASTDTQYF. The CDR3 DNA sequence: TGTGCCAGTAGAGTGGCGGCAAGCACAGATACGCAGTATTTT.

The chain has TRBV5-1 and TRBJ2-2; 7 bases are shared with TRBD2. Germline V CDR1 and CDR2: SGHRS, YFSETQ. J gave up 3 bases and V 1 base, and 6 bases lay outside the gene matches. The CDR3 covers 16 residues. This CDR3 is CASSLRVTSDTGELFF. The CDR3 coding sequence is TGCGCCAGCAGCTTGCGGGTTACTAGCGACACCGGGGAGCTGTTTTTT.

The DNA for the CDR3 is TGCGCCAGCAGCTGGGGAGCCAATGGCTACACCTTC. Translated: CASSWGANGYTF. The J gene is TRBJ1-2, the V gene TRBV5-1; unclear D gene. V was shortened by 3 bases and J by 6 bases, with 9 bases between the two germline ends. Germline V gives CDR1 SGHRS, CDR2 YFSETQ. This CDR3 is built from 12 residues.

The genes are TRBV15 and TRBJ1-5; D is unclear. The CDR3 extends over 14 amino acids. With 0 bases removed from V and 5 bases from J, the gap between germline ends came to 8 bases. Germline-derived CDR1 and CDR2 are LNHNV and YYDKDF (reference sequence). The CDR3 bases are TGTGCCACCAGCAGAGATCTGGGAGATCAGCCCCAGCATTTT. The encoded protein is CATSRDLGDQPQHF.

The rearrangement joins TRBV4-3 to TRBJ2-2; D possibly corresponds to TRBD2 (5 bases). The ends were cut back, 0 bases at V and 6 bases at J, with 11 bases in the middle. The germline V gene encodes CDR1 LGHNA and CDR2 YSLEER. This CDR3 is 15 amino acids long. The CDR3 sequence: CASSQDAGVPGELFF. CDR3 DNA: TGCGCCAGCAGCCAAGATGCCGGGGTGCCCGGGGAGCTGTTTTTT.

The chain employs TRBV19 and TRBJ2-1, with TRBD2 matching 12 bases. The CDR3 has 16 residues. Unmatched junction bases numbered 10, after V lost 5 bases and J lost 8 bases. The germline CDR1 and CDR2 sequences are LNHDA and SQIVND (reference sequence). Written as DNA, the CDR3 is TGTGCCAGTAGTTCTCGGACTAGCGGGACGATCGATGAGCAGTTCTTC. Protein: CASSSRTSGTIDEQFF.

The chain employs TRBV4-1 and TRBJ2-1; D ambiguous. V was shortened by 5 bases and J by 6 bases, with 5 bases between the two germline ends. Germline V gene data show CDR1 as MGHRA and CDR2 as YSYEKL. The CDR3 is made up of 11 amino acids. This CDR3 reads CASSVSNEQFF. CDR3 nucleotides: TGCGCCAGCAGCGTTAGCAATGAGCAGTTCTTC.

The chain carries TRBV5-1 and TRBJ2-7, with D tentatively TRBD2 (6 bases). Germline V lookup: CDR1 SGHRS, CDR2 YFSETQ. V lost 4 bases, J lost 2 bases, and 25 bases lay in between. This CDR3 contains 18 residues. DNA for the CDR3: TGCGCCAGCAGCATCCGACCCCTCCGGCTAGCGAAAACCTACGAGCAGTACTTC. It specifies CASSIRPLRLAKTYEQYF.

The chain uses TRBV29-1 and TRBJ2-7, with TRBD1 identical over 10 bases. Germline loops: CDR1 SQVTM, CDR2 ANQGSEA. The V segment lost 5 bases and the J segment 4 bases; nucleotides outside the gene matches: 8. This CDR3 region has 14 residues. Written as DNA, the CDR3 is TGCAGCGTTAGACCCGGGACAGGGGAGTACGAGCAGTACTTC. This codes for CSVRPGTGEYEQYF.

The chain uses TRBV19 and TRBJ2-3; D is possibly TRBD1 (6 bases). Germline V gene lookup returns CDR1 LNHDA and CDR2 SQIVND (reference sequence). This CDR3 is 14 amino acids long. The germline V and J ends were trimmed by 4 bases and 2 bases, with 10 bases remaining between them. The CDR3 sequence is CASSRQGHTDTQYF. The CDR3 DNA sequence: TGTGCCAGTAGTAGGCAGGGGCACACAGATACGCAGTATTTT.

In DNA, the CDR3 is TGTGCCAGCTCCGAGACAGAGTACTATGGCTACACCTTC. The encoded protein is CASSETEYYGYTF. The V and J genes are TRBV18 and TRBJ1-2, with D possibly being TRBD1 (5 bases). Germline-derived CDR1 and CDR2 are KGHSH and LQKENI. V was trimmed by 6 bases and J by 3 bases, leaving 11 bases between them. The CDR3 contains 13 residues.

The J gene is TRBJ1-6, the V gene TRBV7-9; TRBD1 matches at 7 bases. Germline CDR1 SEHNR, CDR2 FQNEAQ (reference sequence). This CDR3 region has 16 residues. V trimming: 3 bases; J trimming: 4 bases; junction bases outside the gene matches: 6. CDR3 nucleotide sequence: TGTGCCAGCAGCTTTAGCCGGGACAGATATAATTCACCCCTCCACTTT. Encoded protein: CASSFSRDRYNSPLHF.

This chain links TRBV5-1 with TRBJ2-4, with D possibly being TRBD2 (5 bases). This CDR3 region has 19 residues. V lost 1 base to trimming and J lost 9 bases, with 29 bases between them. CDR1 SGHRS and CDR2 YFSETQ come from the germline V gene. CDR3 bases: TGCGCCAGCAGCTTGATGTTTCGGGGTACCACCTCCGGGTGGAGCATTCAGTACTTC. Translation gives CASSLMFRGTTSGWSIQYF.

The CDR3 coding sequence is TGTGCCAGCAGTGGGGGAGGGACAGGGGATTTCGGAGAGACCCAGTACTTC. Translating gives CASSGGGTGDFGETQYF. The chain recombines TRBV28 with TRBJ2-5; 10 bases fit TRBD1. CDR3 length: 17 residues. Trimming took 5 bases from V and 4 from J; bases not matched to a gene: 13. Per the germline V gene, CDR1 is MDHEN and CDR2 is SYDVKM.

V gene TRBV11-2 combines with J gene TRBJ2-7; D gene uncertain. This CDR3 contains 14 residues. CDR1 SGHAT and CDR2 FQNNGV come from the germline V gene. V was trimmed by 5 bases and J by 2 bases, leaving 13 bases between them. CDR3 sequence reads: CASSPRGPAYEQYF. For the CDR3, the DNA is TGTGCCAGCAGCCCGAGAGGCCCGGCCTACGAGCAGTACTTC.

This clone has only one observation. This chain links TRBV10-3 with TRBJ2-2; TRBD2 aligns across 10 bases. Germline V lookup: CDR1 ENHRY, CDR2 SYGVKD. V lost 10 bases and J lost 7; bases outside the gene matches: 9. The CDR3 covers 14 residues. CDR3: CASMPSGSNGELFF. The DNA of the CDR3 is TGTGCCAGCATGCCTAGCGGGAGTAACGGGGAGCTGTTTTTT.

V is TRBV29-1 and J is TRBJ2-7; D is perhaps TRBD2 (6 bases). This CDR3 spans 13 amino acids. From germline, CDR1 is SQVTM and CDR2 ANQGSEA. V dropped 6 bases and J dropped 5 bases, with 17 bases sitting between them. CDR3 protein: CSVHFGSWHEQYF. The DNA of the CDR3 is TGCAGCGTCCATTTCGGGAGTTGGCACGAGCAGTACTTC.

This chain uses TRBV15 with TRBJ2-3, with 13 bases fitting TRBD2. CDR3 length: 16 residues. Per the germline V gene, CDR1 is LNHNV and CDR2 is YYDKDF (reference sequence). Germline trimming cut 3 bases from V and 6 bases from J; bases unmatched to any gene: 6. The CDR3 DNA reads as TGTGCCACCAGCAGTCTACTAGCGGGAGGGTGGGATACGCAGTATTTT. The encoded protein is CATSSLLAGGWDTQYF.